These 14 T cell receptor beta chains were sequenced from one sample in a study of cytomegalovirus exposure and HLA in healthy donors. The PCR contained 60 Vbeta and 13 Jbeta primers. The assay was immunoSEQ multiplex PCR, and TCRdb's table has in-frame clones only and misses some. The top ten clones hold more than 1.5% of a sample with about 140,000 clones, roughly four fifths of them seen once. The source material was PBMCs. The source of these receptors is a woman between 40 and 55 years old in good health and CMV-seronegative.

The chain joins TRBV19 to TRBJ2-1; possibly TRBD2 for D (6 bases). Trimming shortened V by 5 bases and J by 7 bases, and 24 bases separated the two germline ends. Germline V CDR1 and CDR2: LNHDA, SQIVND (reference sequence). This CDR3 has 17 amino acids. CDR3 in amino acids: CASSVTGLSARSNEQFF. The CDR3 DNA is TGTGCCAGTAGTGTAACGGGACTTTCGGCGCGTTCTAATGAGCAGTTCTTC.

The chain employs TRBV28 and TRBJ2-5; D remains unclear. CDR1 and CDR2 from the germline V gene are MDHEN and SYDVKM. The V end was cut by 2 bases, the J end by 5 bases, with 9 bases between. CDR3 length equals 13 residues. The CDR3 here is CASSLIAKETQYF. CDR3 sequence (DNA): TGTGCCAGCAGTTTAATAGCAAAGGAGACCCAGTACTTC. Full variable domain (missing parts from reference TRBV28 and TRBJ2-5): DVKVTQSSRYLVKRTGEKVFLECVQDMDHENMFWYRQDPGLGLRLIYFSYDVKMKEKGDIPEGYSVSREKKERFSLILESASTNQTSMYLCASSLIAKETQYFGPGTRLLVL.

This clone has only a few counts. The V and J genes are TRBV7-3 and TRBJ2-2; 10 bases match TRBD2. Losses at the gene ends were 1 base for V and 3 bases for J; bases not matched to a gene: 17. CDR3 length: 21 residues. From germline, CDR1 is SGHTA and CDR2 FQGTGA. CDR3: CASSLIPGGAGGPFDTGELFF. As DNA, the CDR3 is TGTGCCAGCAGCTTAATTCCCGGAGGAGCGGGAGGGCCATTTGACACCGGGGAGCTGTTTTTT.

This clone was detected once. The V and J genes are TRBV30 and TRBJ1-2, with 8 bases fitting TRBD1. J gave up 2 bases and V 2 bases, and 7 bases lay outside the gene matches. The CDR3 spans 15 residues. Germline V CDR1 and CDR2: GTSNPN, SVGIG (reference sequence). DNA for the CDR3: TGTGCCTGGAGTCCCCTCGACAGGGGCAACTATGGCTACACCTTC. Translating it yields CAWSPLDRGNYGYTF.

This sequence joins TRBV5-4 and TRBJ2-5; 7 bases match TRBD1. Trimming took 4 bases from V and 2 from J; bases not matched to a gene: 2. CDR1 SGHNT and CDR2 YYREEE come from the germline V gene (reference sequence). The CDR3 covers 13 residues. The chain's CDR3 is CASSLQGQETQYF. The CDR3 DNA sequence: TGTGCCAGCAGCCTACAGGGGCAAGAGACCCAGTACTTC. Based on the CDR3 plus reference TRBV5-4 and TRBJ2-5, the full variable domain is ETGVTQSPTHLIKTRGQQVTLRCSSQSGHNTVSWYQQALGQGPQFIFQYYREEENGRGNFPPRFSGLQFPNYSSELNVNALELDDSALYLCASSLQGQETQYFGPGTRLLVL.

Concerning this clone itself: This is likely a read error, given that the CDR3 carries no conserved phenylalanine or tryptophan at its end. The DNA is left out, because the CDR3 cannot be placed on it with certainty; the CDR3 is given as TCRdb lists it. This rearrangement joins TRBV28 to TRBJ2-7; TRBD2, the D gene given by the table, was not confirmed from the DNA. From its first to its last residue, the CDR3 has 16 amino acids. Germline V CDR1 and CDR2: MDHEN, SYDVKM. CDR3 sequence: CASSPGAVPGLAAEYS.

The rearrangement joins TRBV5-1 to TRBJ2-5; the D gene is possibly TRBD2 (5 bases). The DNA end lines up better with TRBJ2-7; the J call may be wrong. The CDR3 totals 14 residues. Germline loops: CDR1 SGHRS, CDR2 YFSETQ. The DNA of the CDR3 is TGCGCCAGCAGCCCCGGCGGAGGATCCTACGAGCAGTACTTC. It translates to CASSPGGGSYEQYF.

The table lists this clone with a count of one. V gene TRBV9 combines with J gene TRBJ2-5; the match to TRBD1 covers 10 bases. J gave up 5 bases and V 2 bases, and 3 bases lay outside the gene matches. The CDR3 contains 14 residues. Germline assignment: CDR1 SGDLS and CDR2 YYNGEE. The CDR3 sequence: CASSVDRGHETQYF. CDR3 sequence (DNA): TGTGCCAGCAGCGTCGACAGGGGGCATGAGACCCAGTACTTC.

For the CDR3, the DNA is TGTGCCAGCAGTTCCAGGGGAGAGGCCACTGAAGCTTTCTTT. It is translated as CASSSRGEATEAFF. The V and J genes are TRBV28 and TRBJ1-1; perhaps TRBD1 as D (6 bases). The V gene's germline CDR1 is MDHEN and CDR2 SYDVKM. This CDR3 contains 14 residues. Trimming pared 4 bases from V and 4 bases from J, leaving 13 bases between.

The CDR3 region is CASRRGGGNEQFF. For the CDR3, the DNA is TGTGCCAGCAGAAGAGGGGGTGGCAATGAGCAGTTCTTC. The genes are TRBV7-8 and TRBJ2-1; D is possibly TRBD1 (6 bases). This CDR3 has 13 residues. Deletions cut 6 bases from V and 6 bases from J, with 12 bases between. Per germline, CDR1 SGHVS and CDR2 FQNEAQ.

The CDR3 spells CASSLGDSQETQYF. The CDR3 DNA is TGCGCCAGCAGCTTGGGGGACAGTCAAGAGACCCAGTACTTC. This chain joins TRBV5-1 and TRBJ2-5; TRBD1 aligns across 7 bases. Germline V lookup: CDR1 SGHRS, CDR2 YFSETQ. V was clipped by 0 bases and J by 2 bases; unmatched bases: 1. The CDR3 consists of 14 residues.

Sample share makes this clone large. The chain couples TRBV7-9 to TRBJ1-1; D is ambiguous. V was trimmed by 0 bases and J by 5 bases, leaving 10 bases between them. The length of the CDR3 is 14 residues. Per germline, CDR1 SEHNR and CDR2 FQNEAQ (reference sequence). CDR3 amino acids: CASSLASSGTEAFF. For the CDR3, the DNA is TGTGCCAGCAGCTTAGCCTCGAGCGGAACTGAAGCTTTCTTT.

Notes on this clone: Germline and junction disagree at one end, which may indicate a read error. The chain has TRBV7-9 and TRBJ1-5; no firm D call. Germline V CDR1 and CDR2: SEHNR, FQNEAQ (reference sequence). The CDR3 runs 12 residues. The CDR3 DNA reads as TGTTCCAGCGGGAGGGAGAGTCAGCCCCAGCATTTT. It codes for CSSGRESQPQHF. Variable domain in full (rest from reference TRBV7-9 and TRBJ1-5): DTGVSQNPRHKITKRGQNVTFRCDPISEHNRLYWYRQTLGQGPEFLTYFQNEAQLEKSRLLSDRFSAERPKGSFSTLEIQRTEQGDSAMYLCSSGRESQPQHFGDGTRLSIL.

The CDR3 nucleotides are TGCGCCAGCAGCCCCAACTCGATCCAGGTCCCCGGGGAGCTGTTTTTT. Translating it yields CASSPNSIQVPGELFF. The chain recombines TRBV5-1 with TRBJ2-2; no firm D call. Trimming pared 4 bases from V and 6 bases from J, leaving 19 bases between. This CDR3 comprises 16 residues. Looked up from germline, CDR1 is SGHRS and CDR2 is YFSETQ. Full variable domain (rest looked up from reference TRBV5-1 and TRBJ2-2): KAGVTQTPRYLIKTRGQQVTLSCSPISGHRSVSWYQQTPGQGLQFLFEYFSETQRNKGNFPGRFSGRQFSNSRSEMNVSTLELGDSALYLCASSPNSIQVPGELFFGEGSRLTVL.